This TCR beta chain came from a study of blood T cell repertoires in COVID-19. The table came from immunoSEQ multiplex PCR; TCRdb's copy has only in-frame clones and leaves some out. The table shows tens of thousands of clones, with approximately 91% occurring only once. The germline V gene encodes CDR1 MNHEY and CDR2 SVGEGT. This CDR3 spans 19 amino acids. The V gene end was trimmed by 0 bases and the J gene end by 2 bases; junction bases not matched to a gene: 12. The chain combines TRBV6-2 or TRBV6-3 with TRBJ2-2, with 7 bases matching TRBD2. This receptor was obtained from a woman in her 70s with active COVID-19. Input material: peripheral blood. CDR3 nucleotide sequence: TGTGCCAGCAGTTACTCGAAACGTCCGGGGGGTATTAACACCGGGGAGCTGTTTTTT. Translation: CASSYSKRPGGINTGELFF.